This entry describes one TCR beta chain. Which antigen it targets is not known. The record has no base qualities; no much larger clone is one base away. The data belong to a study of OX40 agonist ivuxolimab in advanced cancers. General notes on the study: The costimulatory receptor OX40 (CD134) was targeted by ivuxolimab, a fully human IgG2 agonistic monoclonal antibody. Intravenous ivuxolimab was administered to patients every 2 weeks at six dose levels: 0.01, 0.1, 0.3, 1.5, 3 and 10 mg/kg. Among the approximately 50 dose-escalation patients, some 19 had hepatocellular carcinoma, 15 or so melanoma, 9 renal cell carcinoma and 9 head and neck cancer. In the dose-escalation cohort, 65% to 85% of patients were male, and the mean age was roughly 60 years with a range of about 23 to 79. Patients were allowed to have had prior anti-PD-1, anti-PD-L1 or anti-CTLA-4 therapy, and around 40% of the dose-escalation patients had previously received checkpoint inhibitors. Partial responses occurred in three dose-escalation patients: two with cutaneous melanoma and one with hepatocellular carcinoma. The point of sequencing TCRbeta in the periphery was to test whether ivuxolimab changed TCR sequence diversity and drove clonal T-cell expansion. The paper covers the monotherapy dose-escalation part of the phase I ivuxolimab trial, which included N of about 50 patients. Results the study describes overall, beyond this receptor: Low levels of normalized T-cell clonal expansion were also shown by some nonresponding patients. Antigen specificity was not determined for the clonally expanded peripheral T cells. On average, CD8+ T cells showed more expanded clones than CD4+ T cells after ivuxolimab. In the 0.1-3.0 mg/kg groups, partial responders had among the lowest normalized peripheral clonal expansion, particularly in CD8+ T cells. Clonal expansion of both CD4+ and CD8+ blood T cells was observed from baseline to week 6 at doses 0.1 to 3.0 mg/kg.

Patients with a history of autoimmune disease or receiving systemic immunosuppression were excluded from the trial. Peripheral blood for TCR sequencing was collected from all dose cohorts at baseline, on cycle 4 day 1, and on cycle 7 day 1. The samples were taken from a phase I, first-in-human, multicenter, open-label dose-escalation trial of ivuxolimab. Adults with locally advanced or metastatic head and neck squamous cell, hepatocellular, melanoma or renal cell carcinoma were enrolled in the trial. Before TCR sequencing, CD4+ and CD8+ T cells were separately sorted from peripheral blood. For sequencing of the TCRbeta CDR3 region, genomic DNA was extracted from the sorted cells. The immunoSEQ Assay was used for sequencing of TCRbeta CDR3 regions. TCRdb took this table from immuneACCESS and kept in-frame rearrangements with V and J called. Such tables lack part of the clones; where checked against another copy, unresolved V genes explain under half of the gap, and the rest is unexplained. The table for this sample lists 50,000 to 65,000 clones; about four fifths of them were counted only once. The top ten hold about 5% of the sample.

Sequences DFQATT (CDR1) and SNEGSKA (CDR2) are obtained from the germline V gene (reference sequence). The cysteine opens and the phenylalanine closes a CDR3 of 11 amino acids. Only the CDR3 region is kept as DNA, spanning 33 bases read in frame from base 1. The junction carries 12 bases between V and J, which are trimmed by 1 base and 12 bases respectively. This sequence originates from an adult with an advanced solid tumor such as melanoma, head and neck, liver or kidney cancer. This sample comprised CD4+ or CD8+ T cells sorted from blood, obtained in a trial of the OX40 agonist ivuxolimab. The V gene is TRBV20-1 and the J gene is TRBJ1-2; no D segment can be confidently identified. CDR3 protein: CSARGQAQNTF. The sequence in DNA is TGCAGTGCTAGAGGACAAGCACAAAACACCTTC.